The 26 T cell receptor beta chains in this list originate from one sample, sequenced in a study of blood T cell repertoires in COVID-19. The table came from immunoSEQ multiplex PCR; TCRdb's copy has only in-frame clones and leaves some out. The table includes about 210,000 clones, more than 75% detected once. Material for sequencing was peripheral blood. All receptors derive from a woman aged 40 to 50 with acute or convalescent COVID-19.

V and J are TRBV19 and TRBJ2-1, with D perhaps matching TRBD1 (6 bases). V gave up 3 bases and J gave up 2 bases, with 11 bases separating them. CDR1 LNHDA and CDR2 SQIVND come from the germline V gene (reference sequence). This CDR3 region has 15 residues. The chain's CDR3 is CASSMRDTPYNEQFF. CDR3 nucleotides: TGTGCCAGTAGTATGAGGGACACACCCTACAATGAGCAGTTCTTC.

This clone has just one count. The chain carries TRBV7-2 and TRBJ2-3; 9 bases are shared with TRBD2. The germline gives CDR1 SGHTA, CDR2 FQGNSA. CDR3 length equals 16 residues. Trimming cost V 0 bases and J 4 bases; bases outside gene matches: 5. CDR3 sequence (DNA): TGTGCCAGCAGCTTAGCGGGGGGACTAGCCCCAGATACGCAGTATTTT. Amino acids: CASSLAGGLAPDTQYF. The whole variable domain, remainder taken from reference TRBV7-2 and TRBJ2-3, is GAGVSQSPSNKVTEKGKDVELRCDPISGHTALYWYRQSLGQGLEFLIYFQGNSAPDKSGLPSDRFSAERTGGSVSTLTIQRTQQEDSAVYLCASSLAGGLAPDTQYFGPGTRLTVL.

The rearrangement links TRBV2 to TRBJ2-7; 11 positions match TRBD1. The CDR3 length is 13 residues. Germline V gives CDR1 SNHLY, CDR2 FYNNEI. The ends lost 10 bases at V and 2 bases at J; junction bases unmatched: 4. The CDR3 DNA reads TGTGCCACCGGGACAGGGGGAACCTACGAGCAGTACTTC. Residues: CATGTGGTYEQYF.

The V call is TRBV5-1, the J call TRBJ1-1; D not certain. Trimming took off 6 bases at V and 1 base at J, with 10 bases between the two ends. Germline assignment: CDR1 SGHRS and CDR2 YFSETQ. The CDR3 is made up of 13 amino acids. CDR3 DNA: TGCGCCAGCATGGTGGCCCCGAACACTGAAGCTTTCTTT. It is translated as CASMVAPNTEAFF.

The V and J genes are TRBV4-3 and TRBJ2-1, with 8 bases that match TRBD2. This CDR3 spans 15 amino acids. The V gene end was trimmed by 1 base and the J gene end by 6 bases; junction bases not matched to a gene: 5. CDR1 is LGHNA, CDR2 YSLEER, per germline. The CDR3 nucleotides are TGCGCCAGCAGCCAAGGACTAGCGAGAGCCAATGAGCAGTTCTTC. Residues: CASSQGLARANEQFF.

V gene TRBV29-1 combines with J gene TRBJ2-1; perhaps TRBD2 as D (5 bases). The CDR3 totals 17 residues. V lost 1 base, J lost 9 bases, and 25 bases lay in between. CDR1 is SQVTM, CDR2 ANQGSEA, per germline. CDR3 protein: CSVEAPSLAPVPCEQFF. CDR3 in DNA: TGCAGCGTTGAAGCTCCCTCCCTAGCCCCAGTCCCATGTGAGCAGTTCTTC.

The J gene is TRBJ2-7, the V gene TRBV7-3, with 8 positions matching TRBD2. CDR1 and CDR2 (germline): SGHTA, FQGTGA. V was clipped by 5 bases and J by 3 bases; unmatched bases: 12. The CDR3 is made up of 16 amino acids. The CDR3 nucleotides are TGTGCCAGCAGCCCACGTAGGGCGGGGGGACTCTACGAGCAGTACTTC. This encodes CASSPRRAGGLYEQYF.

The CDR3 nucleotides are TGCGCCAGCAGCTTGGGGAGACAGGGGCTGACTGAAGCTTTCTTT. Encoded protein: CASSLGRQGLTEAFF. The chain has TRBV5-1 and TRBJ1-1; 8 bases map to TRBD1. J lost 5 bases, V lost 0 bases, and 6 bases had no gene match. The CDR3 is 15 amino acids. CDR1 SGHRS and CDR2 YFSETQ come from the germline V gene.

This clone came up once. DNA of the CDR3: TGTGCCAGTAAAACCGGGACAGGGTTCGACGAGCAGTACTTC. Translated: CASKTGTGFDEQYF. This chain connects TRBV19 to TRBJ2-7; 9 bases match TRBD1. Germline loops: CDR1 LNHDA, CDR2 SQIVND (reference sequence). Unmatched junction bases numbered 9, after V lost 7 bases and J lost 5 bases. The CDR3 loop spans 14 amino acids.

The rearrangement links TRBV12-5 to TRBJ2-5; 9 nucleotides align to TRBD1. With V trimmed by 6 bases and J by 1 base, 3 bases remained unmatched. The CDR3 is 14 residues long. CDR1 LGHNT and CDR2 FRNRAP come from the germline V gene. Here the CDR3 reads CASGLTGGQETQYF. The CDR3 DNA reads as TGTGCTAGTGGCCTGACAGGGGGCCAAGAGACCCAGTACTTC.

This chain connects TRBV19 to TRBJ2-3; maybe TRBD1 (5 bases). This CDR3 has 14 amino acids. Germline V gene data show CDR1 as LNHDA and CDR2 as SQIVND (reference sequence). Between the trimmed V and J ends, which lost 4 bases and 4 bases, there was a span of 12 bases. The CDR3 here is CASSTGFDADTQYF. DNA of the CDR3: TGTGCCAGTAGTACAGGGTTTGACGCAGATACGCAGTATTTT.

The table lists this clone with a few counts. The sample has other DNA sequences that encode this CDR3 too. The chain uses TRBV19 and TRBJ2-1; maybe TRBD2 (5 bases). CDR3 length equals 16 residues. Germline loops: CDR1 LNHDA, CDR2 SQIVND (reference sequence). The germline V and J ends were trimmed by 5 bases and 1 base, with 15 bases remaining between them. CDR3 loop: CASSSLAGESYNEQFF. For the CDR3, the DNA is TGTGCCAGTAGTTCCTTAGCCGGGGAATCCTACAATGAGCAGTTCTTC.

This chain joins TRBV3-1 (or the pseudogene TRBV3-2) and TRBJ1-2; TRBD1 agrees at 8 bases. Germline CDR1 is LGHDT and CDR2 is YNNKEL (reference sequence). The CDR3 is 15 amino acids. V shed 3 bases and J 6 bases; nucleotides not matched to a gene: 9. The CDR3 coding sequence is TGTGCCAGCAGCCAGGACAGGGCCTTCGGGGATGGCTACACCTTC. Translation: CASSQDRAFGDGYTF.

As DNA, the CDR3 is TGTGCCACCAGTGATCCGAATAGCGGGAAGCAGTTCTTC. Amino acids: CATSDPNSGKQFF. J is TRBJ2-1 and V is TRBV24-1; 8 bases line up with TRBD2. Germline-derived CDR1 and CDR2 are KGHDR and SFDVKD. The CDR3 consists of 13 residues. V trimming: 3 bases; J trimming: 11 bases; junction bases outside the gene matches: 5.

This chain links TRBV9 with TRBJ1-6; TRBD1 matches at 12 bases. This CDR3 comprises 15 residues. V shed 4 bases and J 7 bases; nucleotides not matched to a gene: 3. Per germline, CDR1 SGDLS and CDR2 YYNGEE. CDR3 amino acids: CASSKGQGANSPLHF. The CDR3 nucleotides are TGTGCCAGCAGCAAGGGACAGGGGGCGAATTCACCCCTCCACTTT.

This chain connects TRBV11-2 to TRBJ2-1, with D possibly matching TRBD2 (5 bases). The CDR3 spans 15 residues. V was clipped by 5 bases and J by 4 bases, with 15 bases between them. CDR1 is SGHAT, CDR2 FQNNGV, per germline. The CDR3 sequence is CASSLIDYFYNEQFF. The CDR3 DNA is TGTGCCAGCAGCCTAATAGACTACTTTTACAATGAGCAGTTCTTC. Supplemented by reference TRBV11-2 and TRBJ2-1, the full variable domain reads EAGVAQSPRYKIIEKRQSVAFWCNPISGHATLYWYQQILGQGPKLLIQFQNNGVVDDSQLPKDRFSAERLKGVDSTLKIQPAKLEDSAVYLCASSLIDYFYNEQFFGPGTRLTVL.

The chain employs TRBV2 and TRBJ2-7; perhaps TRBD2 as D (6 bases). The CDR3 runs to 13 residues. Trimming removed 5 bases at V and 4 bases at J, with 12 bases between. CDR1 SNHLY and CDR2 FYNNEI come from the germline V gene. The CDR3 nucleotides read TGTGCCAGCAGTCAATTGGGGAGGTACGAGCAGTACTTC. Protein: CASSQLGRYEQYF. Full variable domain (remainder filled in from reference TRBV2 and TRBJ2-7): EPEVTQTPSHQVTQMGQEVILRCVPISNHLYFYWYRQILGQKVEFLVSFYNNEISEKSEIFDDQFSVERPDGSNFTLKIRSTKLEDSAMYFCASSQLGRYEQYFGPGTRLTVT.

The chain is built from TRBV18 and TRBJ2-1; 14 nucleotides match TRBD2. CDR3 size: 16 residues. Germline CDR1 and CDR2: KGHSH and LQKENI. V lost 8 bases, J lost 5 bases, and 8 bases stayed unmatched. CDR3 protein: CASTTTSGGADNEQFF. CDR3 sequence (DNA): TGTGCCAGCACCACGACTAGCGGGGGGGCGGACAATGAGCAGTTCTTC.

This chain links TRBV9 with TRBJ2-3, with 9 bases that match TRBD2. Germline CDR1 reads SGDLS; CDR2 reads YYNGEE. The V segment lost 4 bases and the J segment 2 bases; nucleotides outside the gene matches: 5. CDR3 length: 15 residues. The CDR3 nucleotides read TGTGCCAGCAGCACGCGGACTAGCGACACAGATACGCAGTATTTT. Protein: CASSTRTSDTDTQYF. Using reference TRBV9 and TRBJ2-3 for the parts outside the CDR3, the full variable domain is DSGVTQTPKHLITATGQRVTLRCSPRSGDLSVYWYQQSLDQGLQFLIQYYNGEERAKGNILERFSAQQFPDLHSELNLSSLELGDSALYFCASSTRTSDTDTQYFGPGTRLTVL.

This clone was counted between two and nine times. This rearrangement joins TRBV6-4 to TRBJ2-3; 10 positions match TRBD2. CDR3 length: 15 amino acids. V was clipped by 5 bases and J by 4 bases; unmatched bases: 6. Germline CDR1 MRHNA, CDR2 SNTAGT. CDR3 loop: CASSHASGSPDTQYF. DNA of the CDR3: TGTGCCAGCAGTCACGCTAGCGGGAGCCCAGATACGCAGTATTTT.

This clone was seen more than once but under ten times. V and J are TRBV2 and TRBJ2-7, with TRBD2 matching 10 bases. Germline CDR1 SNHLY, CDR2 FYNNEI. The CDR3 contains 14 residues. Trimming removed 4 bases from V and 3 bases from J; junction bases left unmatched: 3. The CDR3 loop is CASSGSSGGYEQYF. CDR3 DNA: TGTGCCAGCAGTGGGTCTAGCGGGGGCTACGAGCAGTACTTC.

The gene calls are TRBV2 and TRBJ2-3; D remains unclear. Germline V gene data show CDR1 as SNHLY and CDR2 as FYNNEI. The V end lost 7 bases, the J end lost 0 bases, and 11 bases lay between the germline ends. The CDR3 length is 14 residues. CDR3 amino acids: CASNRHPSTDTQYF. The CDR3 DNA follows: TGTGCCAGCAACAGACACCCTAGCACAGATACGCAGTATTTT.

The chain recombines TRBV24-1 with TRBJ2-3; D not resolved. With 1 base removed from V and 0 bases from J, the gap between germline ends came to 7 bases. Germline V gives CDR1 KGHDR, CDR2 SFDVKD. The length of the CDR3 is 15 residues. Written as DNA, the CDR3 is TGTGCCACCAGTGATTTACTAAGGAGCACAGATACGCAGTATTTT. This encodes CATSDLLRSTDTQYF.

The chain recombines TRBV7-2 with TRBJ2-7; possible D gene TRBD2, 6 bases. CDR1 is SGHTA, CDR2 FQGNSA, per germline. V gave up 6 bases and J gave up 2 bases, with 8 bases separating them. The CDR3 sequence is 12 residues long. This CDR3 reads CASRRGPYEQYF. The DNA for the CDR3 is TGTGCCAGCAGGCGGGGCCCCTACGAGCAGTACTTC. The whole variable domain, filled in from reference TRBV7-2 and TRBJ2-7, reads GAGVSQSPSNKVTEKGKDVELRCDPISGHTALYWYRQSLGQGLEFLIYFQGNSAPDKSGLPSDRFSAERTGGSVSTLTIQRTQQEDSAVYLCASRRGPYEQYFGPGTRLTVT.

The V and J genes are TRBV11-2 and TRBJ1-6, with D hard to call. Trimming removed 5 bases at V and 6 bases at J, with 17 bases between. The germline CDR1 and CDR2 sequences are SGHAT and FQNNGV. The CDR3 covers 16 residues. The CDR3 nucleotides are TGTGCCAGCAGCGGCCGTCATGGAGCAGTTAATTCACCCCTCCACTTT. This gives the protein CASSGRHGAVNSPLHF.

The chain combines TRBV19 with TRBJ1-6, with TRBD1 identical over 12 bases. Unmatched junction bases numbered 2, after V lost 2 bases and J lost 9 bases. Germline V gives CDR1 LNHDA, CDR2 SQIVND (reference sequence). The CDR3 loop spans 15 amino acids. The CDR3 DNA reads TGTGCCAGTAGTATAAGGGGACAGGGGGCTTCACCCCTCCACTTT. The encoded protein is CASSIRGQGASPLHF.